This TCR beta chain was identified during a study of a mutant IDH1 vaccine in newly diagnosed glioma. Study information: Radiotherapy, temozolomide, or both had been given previously, and both were given to most.

V was pared by 5 bases and J by 6 bases, with 5 bases of the junction left unmatched. Germline V lookup: CDR1 SEHNR, CDR2 FQNEAQ (reference sequence). This CDR3 spans 13 amino acids. Time point specified: week 35, safety follow-up. In the vaccine, a single dose held 300 ug of the mutant IDH1 20-mer peptide, along with topical imiquimod. Assay used: immunoSEQ multiplex PCR; TCRdb lists only in-frame clones, some missing. The data contain tens of thousands of clones, 81% of them singletons. To note about this clone: Its antigen is as yet unknown.

The receptor was isolated from a man in his forties or fifties with glioma. The rearrangement links TRBV7-9 to TRBJ2-7, with 9 bases aligning to TRBD1. The material sequenced was PBMCs, taken from a glioma patient whose treatment included an IDH1 peptide vaccine. CDR3 amino acids: CASSRDRAGEQYF. The CDR3 DNA reads as TGTGCCAGCAGCCGGGACAGGGCGGGCGAGCAGTACTTC. Supplemented by reference TRBV7-9 and TRBJ2-7, the full variable domain reads DTGVSQNPRHKITKRGQNVTFRCDPISEHNRLYWYRQTLGQGPEFLTYFQNEAQLEKSRLLSDRFSAERPKGSFSTLEIQRTEQGDSAMYLCASSRDRAGEQYFGPGTRLTVT.